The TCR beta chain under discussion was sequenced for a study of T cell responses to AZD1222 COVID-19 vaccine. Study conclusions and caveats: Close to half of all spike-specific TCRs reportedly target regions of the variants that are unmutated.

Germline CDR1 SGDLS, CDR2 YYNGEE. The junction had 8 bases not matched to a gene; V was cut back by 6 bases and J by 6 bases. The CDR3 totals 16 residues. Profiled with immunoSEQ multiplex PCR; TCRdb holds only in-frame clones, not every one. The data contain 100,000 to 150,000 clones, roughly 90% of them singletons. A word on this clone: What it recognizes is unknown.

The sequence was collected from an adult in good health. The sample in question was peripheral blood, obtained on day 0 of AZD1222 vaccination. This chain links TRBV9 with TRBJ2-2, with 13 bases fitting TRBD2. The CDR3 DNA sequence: TGTGCCAGCACCGGGACTAGCGGGGTCGGGGCCGGGGAGCTGTTTTTT. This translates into CASTGTSGVGAGELFF.